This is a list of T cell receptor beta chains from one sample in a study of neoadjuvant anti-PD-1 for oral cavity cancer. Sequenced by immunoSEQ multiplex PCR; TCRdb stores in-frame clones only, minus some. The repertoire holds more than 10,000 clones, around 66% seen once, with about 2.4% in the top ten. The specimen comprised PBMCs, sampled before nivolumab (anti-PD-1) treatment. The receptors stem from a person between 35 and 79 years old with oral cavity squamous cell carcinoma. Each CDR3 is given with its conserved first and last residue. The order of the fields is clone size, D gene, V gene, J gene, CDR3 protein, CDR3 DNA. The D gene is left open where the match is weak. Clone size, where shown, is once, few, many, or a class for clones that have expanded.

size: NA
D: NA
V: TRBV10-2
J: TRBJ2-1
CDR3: CASRVGGSGNEQFF
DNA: TGCGCCAGCAGGGTAGGAGGGAGTGGGAATGAGCAGTTCTTC

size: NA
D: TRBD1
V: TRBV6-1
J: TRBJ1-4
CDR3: CASSEDRASEKLFF
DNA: TGTGCCAGCAGTGAGGACAGGGCGAGTGAAAAACTGTTTTTT

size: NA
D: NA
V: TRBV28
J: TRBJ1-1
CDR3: CASLASRGEAFF
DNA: TGTGCCAGCCTGGCATCCAGGGGTGAAGCTTTCTTT

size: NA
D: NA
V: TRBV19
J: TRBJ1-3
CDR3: CASSRELISGNTIYF
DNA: TGTGCCAGTAGTAGAGAGCTGATCTCTGGAAACACCATATATTTT

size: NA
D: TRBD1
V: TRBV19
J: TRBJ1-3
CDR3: CASSPNRQGSSGNTIYF
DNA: TGTGCCAGTAGTCCAAATCGACAGGGAAGCTCTGGAAACACCATATATTTT

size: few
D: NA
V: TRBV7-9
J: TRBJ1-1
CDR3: CASTTVGRNTEAFF
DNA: TGTGCCAGCACCACCGTAGGCAGGAACACTGAAGCTTTCTTT

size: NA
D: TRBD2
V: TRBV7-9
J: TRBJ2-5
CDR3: CASSLPGGGETQYF
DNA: TGTGCCAGCAGCCTCCCGGGGGGAGGGGAGACCCAGTACTTC

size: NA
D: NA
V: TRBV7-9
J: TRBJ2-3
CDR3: CASSSRGTDTQYF
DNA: TGTGCCAGCAGCTCTCGGGGCACAGATACGCAGTATTTT

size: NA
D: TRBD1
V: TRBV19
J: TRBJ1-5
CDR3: CASRQGKDQPQHF
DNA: TGTGCCAGTAGACAGGGGAAGGATCAGCCCCAGCATTTT

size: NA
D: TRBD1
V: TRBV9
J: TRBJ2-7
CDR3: CASSVGAGGSYEQYF
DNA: TGTGCCAGCAGCGTAGGAGCAGGGGGATCCTACGAGCAGTACTTC

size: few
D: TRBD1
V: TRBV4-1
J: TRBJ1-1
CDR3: CASSQEGDRANTEAFF
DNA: TGCGCCAGCAGCCAAGAAGGGGACAGGGCGAACACTGAAGCTTTCTTT

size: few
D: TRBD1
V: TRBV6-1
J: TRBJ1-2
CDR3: CASSARSGGSNYGYTF
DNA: TGTGCCAGCAGTGCGCGGTCAGGGGGCTCGAACTATGGCTACACCTTC

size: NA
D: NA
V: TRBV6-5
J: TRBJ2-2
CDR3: CASSYSRRGTGELFF
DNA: TGTGCCAGCAGTTACTCGAGAAGAGGCACCGGGGAGCTGTTTTTT

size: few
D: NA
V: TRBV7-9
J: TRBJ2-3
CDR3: CASSKTGADTQYF
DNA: TGTGCCAGCAGCAAAACGGGGGCAGATACGCAGTATTTT

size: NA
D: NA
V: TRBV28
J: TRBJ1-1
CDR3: CASSPPPLGNTEAFF
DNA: TGTGCCAGCAGCCCACCCCCCCTTGGGAACACTGAAGCTTTCTTT

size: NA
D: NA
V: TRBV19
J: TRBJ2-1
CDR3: CASSPDYNEQFF
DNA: TGTGCCAGTAGTCCAGACTACAATGAGCAGTTCTTC

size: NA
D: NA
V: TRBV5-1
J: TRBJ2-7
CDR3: CASSLAERFEQYF
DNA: TGCGCCAGCAGCTTGGCTGAGCGGTTTGAGCAGTACTTC

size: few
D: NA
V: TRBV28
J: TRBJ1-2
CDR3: CASSGQLNYGYTF
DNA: TGTGCCAGCAGTGGACAGCTCAACTATGGCTACACCTTC

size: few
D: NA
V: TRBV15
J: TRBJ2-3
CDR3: CATSRQLGDTQYF
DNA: TGTGCCACCAGCAGGCAACTAGGAGATACGCAGTATTTT

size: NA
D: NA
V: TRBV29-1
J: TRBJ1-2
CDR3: CSVEDIGSTF
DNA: TGCAGCGTTGAAGACATCGGCAGCACCTTC

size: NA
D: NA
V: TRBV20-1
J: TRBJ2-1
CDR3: CSATRHEQFF
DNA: TGCAGTGCGACCCGCCATGAGCAGTTCTTC

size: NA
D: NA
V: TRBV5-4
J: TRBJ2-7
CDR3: CASSLDYEQYF
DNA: TGTGCCAGCAGCTTGGACTACGAGCAGTACTTC

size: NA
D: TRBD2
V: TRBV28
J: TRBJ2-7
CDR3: CASSLGTSGRAGEQYF
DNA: TGTGCCAGCAGTTTGGGGACTAGCGGGAGGGCCGGGGAGCAGTACTTC

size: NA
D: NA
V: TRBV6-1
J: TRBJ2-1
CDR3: CASSEDSGRGNEQFF
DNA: TGTGCCAGCAGTGAAGACAGCGGTCGGGGTAATGAGCAGTTCTTC

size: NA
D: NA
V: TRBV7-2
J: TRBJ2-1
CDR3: CASSFSRIGEQFF
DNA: TGTGCCAGCAGCTTCTCACGTATCGGCGAGCAGTTCTTC

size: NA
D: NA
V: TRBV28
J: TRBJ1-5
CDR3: CASSQLTQVPGPQHF
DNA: TGTGCCAGCAGTCAACTAACACAGGTACCCGGGCCCCAGCATTTT

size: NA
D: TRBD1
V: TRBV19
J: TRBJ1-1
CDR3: CASSFPGQGTEAFF
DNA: TGTGCCAGTAGTTTTCCGGGACAGGGCACTGAAGCTTTCTTT

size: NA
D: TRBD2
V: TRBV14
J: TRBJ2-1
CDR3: CASSPSGGSNNEQFF
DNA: TGTGCCAGCAGCCCGAGCGGGGGATCAAACAATGAGCAGTTCTTC

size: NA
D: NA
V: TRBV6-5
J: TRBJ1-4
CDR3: CASSPGITGEKLFF
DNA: TGTGCCAGCAGCCCAGGGATCACGGGAGAAAAACTGTTTTTT

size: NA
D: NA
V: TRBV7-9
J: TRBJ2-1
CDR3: CASSLGASSESLFF
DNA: TGTGCCAGCAGCTTAGGGGCTAGCAGCGAGTCGCTGTTCTTC

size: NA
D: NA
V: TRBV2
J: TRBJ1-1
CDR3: CASSLQGNTEAFF
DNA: TGTGCCAGCAGCCTACAGGGGAACACTGAAGCTTTCTTT

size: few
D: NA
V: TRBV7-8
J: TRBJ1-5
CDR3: CASSLGPNSNQPQHF
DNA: TGTGCCAGCAGTTTGGGACCGAATAGCAATCAGCCCCAGCATTTT